Below, 9 T cell receptor beta chains from the same sample are listed, as sequenced in a study of CD8 T cells in ankylosing spondylitis. Study-wide results and caveats: Apparently characteristic of ankylosing spondylitis blood was a TCR beta motif (roughly 8 highly homologous variants).

TCRdb re-called the 5' RACE reads through MiXCR, storing one row per CDR3 protein. This sample yields fewer than 500,000 distinct CDR3 sequences, of which about a fifth are seen a single time; approximately 16% belongs to the top ten. What these receptors recognize is not known. The sample taken for sequencing was blood, either unsorted or a sorted T cell fraction (not recorded which). These receptors all come from a male donor with ankylosing spondylitis.

This clonotype was picked up a small number of times. The chain recombines TRBV5-6 with TRBJ2-3, with 11 bases matching TRBD1. The CDR3 extends over 18 amino acids. Germline CDR1 and CDR2: SGHDT and YYEEEE. After removal of 4 bases from V and 1 base from J, the junction contained 11 bases not matched to a gene. The CDR3 region is CASSAGTGGNFGTDTQYF. The CDR3 coding sequence is TGTGCCAGCAGCGCCGGGACAGGGGGAAATTTCGGCACAGATACGCAGTATTTT.

There are a few counts of this clonotype. J is TRBJ2-3 and V is TRBV28, with no clear D. V shed 4 bases and J shed 3 bases, with 5 bases lying between them. Germline V gives CDR1 MDHEN, CDR2 SYDVKM. The CDR3 length is 12 residues. Here the CDR3 reads CASSWVTDTQYF. The CDR3 DNA is TGTGCCAGCAGTTGGGTGACAGATACGCAGTATTTT.

A few counts support this clonotype. The J gene is TRBJ2-1, the V gene TRBV6-1; D tentatively reads TRBD1 or TRBD2 (7 bases each). The CDR3 has 15 amino acids. CDR1 and CDR2 from the germline V gene are MNHNS and SASEGT. Deletions cut 6 bases from V and 10 bases from J, with 22 bases between. The CDR3 protein is CASSSGTETLLEQFF. The DNA of the CDR3 is TGTGCCAGCAGCAGCGGGACAGAGACATTATTGGAGCAGTTCTTC.

The rearrangement joins TRBV5-1 to TRBJ1-4, with 8 bases lining up with TRBD1. The CDR3 loop spans 15 amino acids. The junction had 5 bases not matched to a gene; V was cut back by 0 bases and J by 7 bases. Germline CDR1 and CDR2: SGHRS and YFSETQ. The CDR3 reads CASSLVPRGREKLFF. CDR3 nucleotides: TGCGCCAGCAGCTTGGTCCCCAGGGGGCGTGAAAAACTGTTTTTT.

This clonotype was seen a few times. The chain is built from TRBV15 and TRBJ2-5; D ambiguous. The length of the CDR3 is 15 residues. V was clipped by 1 base and J by 2 bases, with 11 bases between them. Germline V CDR1 and CDR2: LNHNV, YYDKDF (reference sequence). CDR3 DNA sequence: TGTGCCACCAGCAGAGCCGGCCAGCAACAAGAGACCCAGTACTTC. Its translation is CATSRAGQQQETQYF.

V gene TRBV6-4 combines with J gene TRBJ1-5; tentative D call: TRBD1 (5 bases). Germline V gene data show CDR1 as MRHNA and CDR2 as SNTAGT. The ends were cut back, 4 bases at V and 5 bases at J, with 21 bases in the middle. This CDR3 has 17 residues. The CDR3 sequence is CASSAIVEAAGHQPQHF. DNA of the CDR3: TGTGCCAGCAGTGCCATTGTAGAGGCGGCGGGGCATCAGCCCCAGCATTTT.

This clonotype was picked up one time. The chain links TRBV18 to TRBJ2-7; D ambiguous. V shed 2 bases and J shed 4 bases, with 12 bases lying between them. This CDR3 comprises 14 residues. The germline V gene has CDR1 KGHSH and CDR2 LQKENI. The CDR3 sequence: CASSPLAFAYEQYF. The CDR3 bases are TGTGCCAGCTCACCATTGGCTTTCGCGTACGAGCAGTACTTC.

The chain employs TRBV5-1 and TRBJ1-2; D gene ambiguous. V lost 2 bases, J lost 4 bases, and 15 bases lay in between. The CDR3 totals 15 residues. CDR1 is SGHRS, CDR2 YFSETQ, per germline. The CDR3 here is CASSFSQTGFYGYTF. For the CDR3, the DNA is TGCGCCAGCAGCTTCTCCCAGACGGGATTCTATGGCTACACCTTC.

The genes are TRBV7-6 and TRBJ2-7, with 8 bases fitting TRBD2. The junction had 12 bases not matched to a gene; V was cut back by 5 bases and J by 3 bases. The CDR3 contains 16 residues. Germline CDR1 reads SGHVS; CDR2 reads FNYEAQ. The CDR3 DNA reads as TGTGCCAGCAGCCAGAGTGGGGCTAGCGGGTACTACGAGCAGTACTTC. The encoded protein is CASSQSGASGYYEQYF.